What follows are 25 T cell receptor beta chains derived from one specimen sequenced in a study of cytomegalovirus exposure and HLA in healthy donors. PCR used 60 Vbeta primers and 13 Jbeta primers. TCRdb's table, derived via immunoSEQ multiplex PCR, lists solely in-frame clones and lacks some. The data contain approximately 160,000 clones, 77% of them singletons. The specimen sequenced was PBMCs. All receptors derive from a woman aged 25-40 years in good health and CMV-seronegative.

The V and J genes are TRBV29-1 and TRBJ2-7; TRBD1 agrees at 7 bases. This CDR3 has 13 residues. V lost 1 base and J lost 5; bases outside the gene matches: 5. Germline loops: CDR1 SQVTM, CDR2 ANQGSEA. The CDR3 nucleotides read TGCAGCGTTGAAGGACAGGGACCAAACGAGCAGTACTTC. Protein product: CSVEGQGPNEQYF.

In this sample, this clone turned up a few times. The V gene is TRBV10-3, the J gene TRBJ2-1; D call uncertain. Germline assignment: CDR1 ENHRY and CDR2 SYGVKD. The CDR3 has 14 amino acids. V lost 2 bases and J lost 5, with 10 bases in between. Here the CDR3 reads CAISEIGSDNEQFF. CDR3 DNA sequence: TGTGCCATCAGTGAGATTGGCTCTGACAATGAGCAGTTCTTC.

This clone was detected a few times. The rearrangement joins TRBV14 to TRBJ2-7; D unresolved. V was cut by 4 bases and J by 1 base, with 17 bases left in between. Germline CDR1 reads SGHDN; CDR2 reads FVKESK. This CDR3 spans 16 amino acids. CDR3 in amino acids: CASSPWPRRRSYEQYF. The CDR3 bases are TGTGCCAGCAGCCCTTGGCCGAGACGGAGATCCTACGAGCAGTACTTC.

The V call is TRBV28, the J call TRBJ2-5; TRBD2 aligns across 12 bases. From germline, CDR1 is MDHEN and CDR2 SYDVKM. V lost 5 bases and J lost 1; bases outside the gene matches: 11. CDR3 length equals 18 residues. The DNA of the CDR3 is TGTGCCAGCAGTCCGCGATCGGCTAGCGGGAGGGCCCAAGAGACCCAGTACTTC. Amino acid sequence: CASSPRSASGRAQETQYF.

The chain employs TRBV10-2 and TRBJ2-5; D possibly corresponds to TRBD1 (6 bases). V was pared by 5 bases and J by 5 bases, with 15 bases between. The CDR3 is 14 amino acids. Germline V gene sequence: CDR1 WSHSY, CDR2 SAAADI. The CDR3 spells CASSTSGAGETQYF. For the CDR3, the DNA is TGCGCCAGCAGTACTTCAGGGGCTGGGGAGACCCAGTACTTC.

This chain connects TRBV5-4 to TRBJ1-2, with 7 positions matching TRBD1. Germline V gene sequence: CDR1 SGHNT, CDR2 YYREEE (reference sequence). This CDR3 has 14 residues. After removal of 4 bases from V and 2 bases from J, the junction contained 5 bases not matched to a gene. This CDR3 is CASSLGGTNYGYTF. The CDR3 DNA reads as TGTGCCAGCAGCCTAGGGGGCACCAACTATGGCTACACCTTC.

This rearrangement joins TRBV7-3 to TRBJ1-4, with D tentatively TRBD1 (6 bases). The CDR3 is made up of 13 amino acids. The V end was cut by 11 bases, the J end by 10 bases, with 20 bases between. Germline V gene data show CDR1 as SGHTA and CDR2 as FQGTGA. The CDR3 is CARTETGPGKLFF. DNA of the CDR3: TGTGCCCGGACAGAAACAGGCCCTGGAAAACTGTTTTTT.

The rearrangement joins TRBV27 to TRBJ1-4; the match to TRBD1 covers 9 bases. Trimming cost V 5 bases and J 6 bases; bases outside gene matches: 4. Germline V gene data show CDR1 as MNHEY and CDR2 as SMNVEV (reference sequence). The CDR3 is 14 residues long. CDR3 residues: CASSLQGAYEKLFF. The CDR3 DNA follows: TGTGCCAGCAGTCTACAGGGGGCGTATGAAAAACTGTTTTTT.

The chain carries TRBV7-9 and TRBJ1-1; 10 nucleotides match TRBD1. This CDR3 is built from 13 residues. The germline gives CDR1 SEHNR, CDR2 FQNEAQ (reference sequence). Germline trimming cut 6 bases from V and 4 bases from J; bases unmatched to any gene: 2. CDR3 sequence (DNA): TGTGCCAGCAGGAGGACAGGGGGCACTGAAGCTTTCTTT. Amino acids: CASRRTGGTEAFF.

The gene calls are TRBV5-1 and TRBJ2-3; the D gene is possibly TRBD2 (5 bases). The CDR3 loop spans 14 amino acids. Germline assignment: CDR1 SGHRS and CDR2 YFSETQ. With 4 bases removed from V and 1 base from J, the gap between germline ends came to 10 bases. The DNA of the CDR3 is TGCGCCAGCAGCCCCAATAGCGGCACAGATACGCAGTATTTT. It translates to CASSPNSGTDTQYF.

V usage is TRBV7-9 and J usage is TRBJ2-7; TRBD2 aligns across 12 bases. Losses at the gene ends were 8 bases for V and 2 bases for J; bases not matched to a gene: 1. Germline V gene sequence: CDR1 SEHNR, CDR2 FQNEAQ (reference sequence). The CDR3 contains 13 residues. This CDR3 is CASGLAGPYEQYF. In DNA form, the CDR3 reads TGTGCCAGCGGACTAGCGGGACCCTACGAGCAGTACTTC.

The sample holds a few counts of this clone. V and J are TRBV6-5 and TRBJ1-1; 9 positions match TRBD1. From germline, CDR1 is MNHEY and CDR2 SVGAGI. The CDR3 is made up of 16 amino acids. V was pared by 0 bases and J by 1 base, with 3 bases of the junction left unmatched. CDR3 in amino acids: CASSYSGGQGNTEAFF. For the CDR3, the DNA is TGTGCCAGCAGTTACTCGGGGGGACAGGGGAACACTGAAGCTTTCTTT.

This chain joins TRBV5-1 and TRBJ1-2; 7 bases are a match to TRBD1. Looked up from germline, CDR1 is SGHRS and CDR2 is YFSETQ. The CDR3 is 13 amino acids. V shed 0 bases, J shed 8 bases, and the junction held 4 bases outside the gene matches. CDR3 coding DNA: TGCGCCAGCAGCTTGGAGAACAGGGGCGGCTACACCTTC. Amino acids: CASSLENRGGYTF.

J is TRBJ2-1 and V is TRBV10-1; 7 positions agree with TRBD1. Trimming took 8 bases from V and 8 from J; bases not matched to a gene: 18. CDR3 length equals 16 residues. The V gene's germline CDR1 is WNHNN and CDR2 SYGVQD (reference sequence). CDR3 loop: CASFTAGGKSNHEQFF. CDR3 coding DNA: TGCGCCAGCTTCACAGCAGGGGGAAAAAGTAACCATGAGCAGTTCTTC.

The chain links TRBV30 to TRBJ1-2; D is unclear. This CDR3 has 13 amino acids. The germline V gene encodes CDR1 GTSNPN and CDR2 SVGIG (reference sequence). Trimming cost V 3 bases and J 0 bases, with 8 bases left between them. The CDR3 bases are TGTGCCTGGAGGTCAGGCACTAACTATGGCTACACCTTC. The encoded protein is CAWRSGTNYGYTF. The entire variable domain, with the rest obtained from reference TRBV30 and TRBJ1-2, is as follows: SQTIHQWPATLVQPVGSPLSLECTVEGTSNPNLYWYRQAAGRGLQLLFYSVGIGQISSEVPQNLSASRPQDRQFILSSKKLLLSDSGFYLCAWRSGTNYGYTFGSGTRLTVV.

J is TRBJ2-7 and V is TRBV4-1; D might be TRBD2 (6 bases). V lost 1 base, J lost 2 bases, and 12 bases lay in between. Germline V gene data show CDR1 as MGHRA and CDR2 as YSYEKL. CDR3 size: 15 residues. CDR3 region: CASSQGGGIAYEQYF. DNA for the CDR3: TGCGCCAGCAGCCAAGGCGGAGGGATAGCCTACGAGCAGTACTTC.

This chain uses TRBV12-5 with TRBJ2-5; the D gene is possibly TRBD1 (6 bases). Trimming shortened V by 1 base and J by 5 bases, and 14 bases separated the two germline ends. This CDR3 comprises 15 residues. Germline assignment: CDR1 LGHNT and CDR2 FRNRAP. The CDR3 protein is CASGLAAWGQETQYF. The CDR3 DNA reads TGTGCTAGTGGTTTGGCCGCGTGGGGGCAGGAGACCCAGTACTTC.

This chain uses TRBV7-9 with TRBJ1-2, with 8 bases lining up with TRBD1. The germline V gene encodes CDR1 SEHNR and CDR2 FQNEAQ (reference sequence). V gave up 7 bases and J gave up 3 bases; unmatched junction bases: 7. The CDR3 is made up of 14 amino acids. Here the CDR3 reads CASKTGTGDYGYTF. CDR3 DNA: TGTGCCAGCAAAACCGGGACAGGAGACTATGGCTACACCTTC.

This clone was observed a handful of times. The chain has TRBV5-8 and TRBJ1-5; maybe TRBD1 (5 bases). This CDR3 is built from 14 residues. Looked up from germline, CDR1 is SGHTS and CDR2 is YDEGEE. V dropped 0 bases and J dropped 9 bases, with 13 bases sitting between them. CDR3 coding DNA: TGTGCCAGCAGCTTGGGACAAGCCGGGGGGCCCCAGCATTTT. It encodes CASSLGQAGGPQHF.

In the case of this clone: No DNA is shown, since the ends of the CDR3 on it are uncertain; the CDR3 is the one TCRdb lists. This chain uses TRBV5-4 with TRBJ2-6; the table's D call TRBD2 went unverified against the DNA. The CDR3 contains 17 residues when both ends are counted. CDR1 is SGHNT, CDR2 YYREEE, per germline (reference sequence). The CDR3 loop is CASRSFGGGSGANVPTF.

The chain uses TRBV28 and TRBJ2-2; 16 bases are a match to TRBD2. CDR3 size: 17 residues. J gave up 5 bases and V 3 bases, and 3 bases lay outside the gene matches. The germline V gene has CDR1 MDHEN and CDR2 SYDVKM. The CDR3 loop reads CASSLGLAGGYTGELFF. The CDR3 DNA sequence: TGTGCCAGCAGTTTGGGACTAGCGGGAGGGTATACCGGGGAGCTGTTTTTT.

This clone was seen more than once but under ten times. The rearrangement links TRBV6-1 to TRBJ1-1, with TRBD1 as a possible D gene (6 bases). Trimming took 3 bases from V and 2 from J, leaving 16 bases between them. Per the germline V gene, CDR1 is MNHNS and CDR2 is SASEGT. This CDR3 region has 16 residues. CDR3 amino acids: CASSDFWGGGNTEAFF. DNA of the CDR3: TGTGCCAGCAGTGATTTCTGGGGGGGCGGTAACACTGAAGCTTTCTTT.

The CDR3: CASSRMKSGGSYNEQFF. CDR3 in DNA: TGTGCCAGCAGCCGGATGAAGAGCGGGGGGTCCTACAATGAGCAGTTCTTC. The gene calls are TRBV14 and TRBJ2-1; TRBD2 aligns across 9 bases. Germline V gene lookup returns CDR1 SGHDN and CDR2 FVKESK. V shed 4 bases and J 1 base; nucleotides not matched to a gene: 8. The CDR3 is 17 amino acids.

V gene TRBV27 combines with J gene TRBJ2-7, with D possibly being TRBD2 (6 bases). With 8 bases removed from V and 6 bases from J, the gap between germline ends came to 17 bases. Per germline, CDR1 MNHEY and CDR2 SMNVEV (reference sequence). The CDR3 totals 13 residues. The DNA for the CDR3 is TGTGCCAGCGGGGGAGACGGGAGACCCGAGCAGTACTTC. Translating it yields CASGGDGRPEQYF.

This chain uses TRBV5-1 with TRBJ1-2; D is unclear. The V and J ends lost 4 bases and 3 bases respectively, with 22 bases between them. The germline gives CDR1 SGHRS, CDR2 YFSETQ. This CDR3 has 17 residues. CDR3 protein: CASSVTAGRPSDYGYTF. CDR3 nucleotides: TGCGCCAGCAGCGTAACGGCGGGCAGGCCCTCTGACTATGGCTACACCTTC.